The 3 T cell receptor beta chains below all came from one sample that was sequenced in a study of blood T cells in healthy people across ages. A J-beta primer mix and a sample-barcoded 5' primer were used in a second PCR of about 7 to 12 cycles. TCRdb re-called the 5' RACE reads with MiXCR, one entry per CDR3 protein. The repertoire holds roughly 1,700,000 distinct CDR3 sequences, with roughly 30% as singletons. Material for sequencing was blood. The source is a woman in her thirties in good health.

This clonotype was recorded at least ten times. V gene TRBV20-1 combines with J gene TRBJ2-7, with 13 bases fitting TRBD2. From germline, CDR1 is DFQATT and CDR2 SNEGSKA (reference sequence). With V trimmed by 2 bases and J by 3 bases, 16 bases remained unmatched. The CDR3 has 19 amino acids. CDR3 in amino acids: CSARTEGGLAGDGGYEQYF. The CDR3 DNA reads TGCAGTGCTAGAACGGAGGGTGGACTAGCGGGAGACGGGGGCTACGAGCAGTACTTC.

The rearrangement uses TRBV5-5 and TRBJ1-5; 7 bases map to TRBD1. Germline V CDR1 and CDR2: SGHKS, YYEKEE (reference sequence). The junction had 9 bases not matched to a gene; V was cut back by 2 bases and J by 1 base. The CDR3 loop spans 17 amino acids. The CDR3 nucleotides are TGTGCCAGCAGCTTTAACAGGGGAGGCTCGAGCAATCAGCCCCAGCATTTT. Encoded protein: CASSFNRGGSSNQPQHF.

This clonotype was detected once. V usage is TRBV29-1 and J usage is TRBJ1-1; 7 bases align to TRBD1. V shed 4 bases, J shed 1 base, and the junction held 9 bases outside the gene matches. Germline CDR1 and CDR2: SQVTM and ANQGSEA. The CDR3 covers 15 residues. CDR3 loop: CSVVLRQGSNTEAFF. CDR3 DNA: TGCAGCGTTGTTCTCAGACAGGGCTCGAACACTGAAGCTTTCTTT.